This T cell receptor beta chain was recorded in a study of T cell clonotyping in hematopoietic cell transplantation. Study-wide results and limits: Without cell sorting, CD4 versus CD8 contributions remain unresolved. Few recipient clonotypes overlapped donors; over 95% were de novo at given depth. After transplant, recipient diversity fell while pathologically expanded clonotypes grew through day 180. Broader posttransplant TCR repertoire diversity was predicted by graft donor and pretransplant recipient Inverse Simpson Index values.

On this clone itself: Its cognate antigen is unknown.

Time point of the sample: recipient sample about 28 days before transplant, after cytoreduction. The data were produced by immunoSEQ multiplex PCR, yet TCRdb's version contains in-frame clones alone and is incomplete. Of approximately 44,000 clones in the sample, approximately 78% were seen once. V was shortened by 10 bases and J by 2 bases, with 14 bases between the two germline ends. Germline CDR1 SNHLY, CDR2 FYNNEI. The CDR3 consists of 13 residues. This TCR derives from a man aged 55 to 70 with myelodysplastic syndrome. Some clones in this sample may be carry-over from other donors' samples. The sequenced sample was peripheral blood mononuclear cells, obtained before stem cell transplant. V gene TRBV2 combines with J gene TRBJ1-1; D remains ambiguous. Here the CDR3 reads CATAWQLNTEAFF. In nucleotides, the CDR3 is TGTGCCACCGCGTGGCAGCTAAACACTGAAGCTTTCTTT. The full variable domain, in which reference TRBV2 and TRBJ1-1 provide the parts outside the CDR3, is EPEVTQTPSHQVTQMGQEVILRCVPISNHLYFYWYRQILGQKVEFLVSFYNNEISEKSEIFDDQFSVERPDGSNFTLKIRSTKLEDSAMYFCATAWQLNTEAFFGQGTRLTVV.